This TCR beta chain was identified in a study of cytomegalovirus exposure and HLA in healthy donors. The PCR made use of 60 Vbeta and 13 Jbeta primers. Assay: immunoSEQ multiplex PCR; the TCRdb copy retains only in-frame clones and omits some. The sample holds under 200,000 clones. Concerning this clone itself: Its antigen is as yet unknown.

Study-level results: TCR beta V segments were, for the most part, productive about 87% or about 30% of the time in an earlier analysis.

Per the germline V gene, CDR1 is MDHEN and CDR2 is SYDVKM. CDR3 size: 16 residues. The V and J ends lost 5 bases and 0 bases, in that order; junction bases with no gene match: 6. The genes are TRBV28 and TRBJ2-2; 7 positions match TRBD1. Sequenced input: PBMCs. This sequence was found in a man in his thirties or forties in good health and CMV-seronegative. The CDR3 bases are TGTGCCAGCAGTATGGACAGGCGATCGAACACCGGGGAGCTGTTTTTT. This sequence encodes CASSMDRRSNTGELFF.